This T cell receptor (beta chain) was identified during a study of untreated major depressive disorder. Per germline, CDR1 DFQATT and CDR2 SNEGSKA (reference sequence). This CDR3 is 11 amino acids long. With respect to this clone: The antigen remains unidentified.

Some clones are missing from TCRdb's copy, which holds only in-frame ones; the method was immunoSEQ multiplex PCR. Counted here are 20,000 or so clones, approximately 87% occurring once; the ten biggest clones make up roughly 0.82%. The study's findings and limits: Compared with controls, depressed patients showed more TRBV05-01 (Vbeta 5.1) usage in CD4+ T cells.

Every participant had European ancestry. Controls never had mood disorders and self-rated depressive symptoms at 5 or less. Blood, about 30 ml, was drawn into EDTA tubes. This receptor was obtained from a woman between 25 and 40 years old in good health. V gene TRBV20-1 combines with J gene TRBJ1-2; no firm D call. The sample comprised CD4+ T cells from PBMCs. This CDR3 reads CRQGGNYGYTF. The CDR3 coding sequence is TGCCGTCAAGGTGGGAACTATGGCTACACCTTC.